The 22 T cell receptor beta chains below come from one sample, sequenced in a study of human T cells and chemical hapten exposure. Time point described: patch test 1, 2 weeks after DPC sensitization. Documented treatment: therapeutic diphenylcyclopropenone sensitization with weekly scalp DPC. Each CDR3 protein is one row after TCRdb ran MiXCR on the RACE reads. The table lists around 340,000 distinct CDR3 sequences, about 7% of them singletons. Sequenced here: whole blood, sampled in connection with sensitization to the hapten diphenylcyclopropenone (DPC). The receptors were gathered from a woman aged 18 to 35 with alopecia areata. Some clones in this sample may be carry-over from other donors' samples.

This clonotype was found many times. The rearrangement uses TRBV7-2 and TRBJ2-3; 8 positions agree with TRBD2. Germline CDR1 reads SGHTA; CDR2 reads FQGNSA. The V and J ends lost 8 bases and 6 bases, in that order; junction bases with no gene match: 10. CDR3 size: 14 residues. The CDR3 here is CASSRPGGPDTQYF. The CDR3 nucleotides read TGTGCCAGCTCCCGACCGGGGGGGCCCGATACGCAGTATTTT.

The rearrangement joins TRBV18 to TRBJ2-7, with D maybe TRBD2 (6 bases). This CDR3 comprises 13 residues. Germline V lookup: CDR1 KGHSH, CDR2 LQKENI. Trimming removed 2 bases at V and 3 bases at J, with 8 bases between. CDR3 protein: CASSPGDFYEQYF. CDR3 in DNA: TGTGCCAGCTCACCAGGGGACTTCTACGAGCAGTACTTC.

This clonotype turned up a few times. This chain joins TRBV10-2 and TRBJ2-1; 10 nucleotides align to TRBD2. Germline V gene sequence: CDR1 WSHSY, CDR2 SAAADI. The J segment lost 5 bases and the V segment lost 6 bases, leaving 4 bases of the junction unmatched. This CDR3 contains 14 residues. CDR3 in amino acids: CASRLAGGHNEQFF. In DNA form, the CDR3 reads TGCGCCAGCAGATTAGCGGGGGGACACAATGAGCAGTTCTTC.

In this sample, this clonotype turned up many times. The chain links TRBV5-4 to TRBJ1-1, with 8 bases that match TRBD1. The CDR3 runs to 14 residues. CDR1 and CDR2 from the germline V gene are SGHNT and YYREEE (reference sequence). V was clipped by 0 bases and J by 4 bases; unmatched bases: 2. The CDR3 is CASSLETGGTEAFF. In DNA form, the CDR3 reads TGTGCCAGCAGCTTGGAAACAGGGGGCACTGAAGCTTTCTTT.

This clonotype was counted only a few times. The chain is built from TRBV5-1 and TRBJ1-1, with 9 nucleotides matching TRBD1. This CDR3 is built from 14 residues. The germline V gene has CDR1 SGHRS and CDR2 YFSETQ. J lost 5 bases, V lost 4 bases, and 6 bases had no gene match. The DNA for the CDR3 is TGCGCCAGCAGCATGGACAGGGGTAGGACTGAAGCTTTCTTT. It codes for CASSMDRGRTEAFF.

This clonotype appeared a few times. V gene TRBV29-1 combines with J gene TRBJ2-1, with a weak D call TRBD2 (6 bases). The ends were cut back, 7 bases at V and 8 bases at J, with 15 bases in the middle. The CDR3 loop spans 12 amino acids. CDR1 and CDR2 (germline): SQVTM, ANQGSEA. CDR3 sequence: CSAAGGTYEQFF. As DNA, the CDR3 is TGCAGCGCGGCTGGGGGGACCTATGAGCAGTTCTTC.

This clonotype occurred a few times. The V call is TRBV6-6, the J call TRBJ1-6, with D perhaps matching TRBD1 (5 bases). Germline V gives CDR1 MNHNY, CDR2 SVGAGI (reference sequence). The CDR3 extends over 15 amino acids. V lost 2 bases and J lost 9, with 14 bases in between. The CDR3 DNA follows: TGTGCCAGCAGTTACGGGGACTCCCGCAGTTCACCCCTCCACTTT. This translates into CASSYGDSRSSPLHF.

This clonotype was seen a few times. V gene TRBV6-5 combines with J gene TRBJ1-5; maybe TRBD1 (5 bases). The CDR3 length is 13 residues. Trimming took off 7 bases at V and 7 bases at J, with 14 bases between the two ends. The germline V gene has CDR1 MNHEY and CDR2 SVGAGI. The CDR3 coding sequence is TGTGCCAGCAAAGAGGGGCCCCTACAGCCCCAGCATTTT. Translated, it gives CASKEGPLQPQHF.

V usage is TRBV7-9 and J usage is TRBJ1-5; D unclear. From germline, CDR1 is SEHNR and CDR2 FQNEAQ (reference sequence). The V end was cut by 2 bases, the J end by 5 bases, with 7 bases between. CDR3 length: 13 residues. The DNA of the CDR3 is TGTGCCAGCAGCTTATTTCGAGATCAGCCCCAGCATTTT. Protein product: CASSLFRDQPQHF.

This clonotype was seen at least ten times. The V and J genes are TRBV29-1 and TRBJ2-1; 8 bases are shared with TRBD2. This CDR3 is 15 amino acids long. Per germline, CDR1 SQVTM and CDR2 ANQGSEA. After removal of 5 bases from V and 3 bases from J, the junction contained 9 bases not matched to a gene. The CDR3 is CSVTPTSAIYNEQFF. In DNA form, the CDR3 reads TGCAGCGTTACTCCGACTAGCGCGATCTACAATGAGCAGTTCTTC.

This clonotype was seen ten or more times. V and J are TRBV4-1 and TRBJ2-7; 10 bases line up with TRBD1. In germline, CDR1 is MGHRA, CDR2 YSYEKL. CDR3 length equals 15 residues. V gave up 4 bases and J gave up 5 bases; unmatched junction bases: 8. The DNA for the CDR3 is TGCGCCAGCAGCCCCGGACAGGGGGTTCGGAACGAGCAGTACTTC. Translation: CASSPGQGVRNEQYF.

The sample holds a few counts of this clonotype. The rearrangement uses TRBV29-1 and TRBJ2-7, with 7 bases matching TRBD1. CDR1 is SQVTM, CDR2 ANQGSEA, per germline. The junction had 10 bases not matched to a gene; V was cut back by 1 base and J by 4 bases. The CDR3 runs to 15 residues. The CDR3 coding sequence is TGCAGCGTTGAAGGGTCAACAGGGGTGAATTACGAGCAGTACTTC. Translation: CSVEGSTGVNYEQYF.

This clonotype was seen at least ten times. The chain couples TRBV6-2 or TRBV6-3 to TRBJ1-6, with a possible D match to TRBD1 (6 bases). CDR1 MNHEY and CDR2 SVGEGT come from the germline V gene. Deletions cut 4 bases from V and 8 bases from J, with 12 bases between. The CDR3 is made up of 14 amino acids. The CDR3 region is CASSSQGSHSPLHF. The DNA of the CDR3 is TGTGCCAGCAGTTCACAGGGATCGCATTCACCCCTCCACTTT.

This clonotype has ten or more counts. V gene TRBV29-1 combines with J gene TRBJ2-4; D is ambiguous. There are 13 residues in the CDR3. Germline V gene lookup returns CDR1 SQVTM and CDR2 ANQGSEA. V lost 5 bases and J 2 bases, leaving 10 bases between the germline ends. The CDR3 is CSVRSASKNIQYF. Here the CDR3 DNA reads TGCAGCGTTCGCTCCGCTTCCAAAAACATTCAGTACTTC.

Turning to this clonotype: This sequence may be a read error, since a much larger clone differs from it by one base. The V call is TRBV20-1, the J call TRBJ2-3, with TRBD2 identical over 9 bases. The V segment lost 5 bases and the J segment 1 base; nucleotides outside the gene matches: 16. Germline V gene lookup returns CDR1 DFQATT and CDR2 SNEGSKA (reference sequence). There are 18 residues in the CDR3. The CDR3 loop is CSAGRRVAGAAGTDTQYF. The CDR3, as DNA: TGCAGTGCTGGCCGGAGGGTAGCGGGGGCCGCCGGCACAGATACGCAGTATTTT.

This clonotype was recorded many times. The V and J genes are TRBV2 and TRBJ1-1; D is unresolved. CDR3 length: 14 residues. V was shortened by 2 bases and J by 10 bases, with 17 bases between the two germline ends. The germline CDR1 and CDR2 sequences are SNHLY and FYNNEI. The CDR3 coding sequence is TGTGCCAGCAGTGAATGGGTCCCCCCCAAGGGAGCTTTCTTT. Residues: CASSEWVPPKGAFF.

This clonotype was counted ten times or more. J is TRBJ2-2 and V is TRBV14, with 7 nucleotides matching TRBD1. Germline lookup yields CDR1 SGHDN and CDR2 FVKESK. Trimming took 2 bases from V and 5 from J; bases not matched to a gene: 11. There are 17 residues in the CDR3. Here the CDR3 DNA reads TGTGCCAGCAGCCAAAACAGGGGATCCGAGGTGACCGGGGAGCTGTTTTTT. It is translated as CASSQNRGSEVTGELFF.

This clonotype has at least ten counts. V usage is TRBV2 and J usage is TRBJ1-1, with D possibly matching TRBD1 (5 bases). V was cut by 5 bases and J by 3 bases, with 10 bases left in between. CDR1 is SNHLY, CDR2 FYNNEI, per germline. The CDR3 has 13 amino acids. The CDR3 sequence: CASSRRGDTEAFF. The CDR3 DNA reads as TGTGCCAGCAGTCGGCGGGGGGACACTGAAGCTTTCTTT.

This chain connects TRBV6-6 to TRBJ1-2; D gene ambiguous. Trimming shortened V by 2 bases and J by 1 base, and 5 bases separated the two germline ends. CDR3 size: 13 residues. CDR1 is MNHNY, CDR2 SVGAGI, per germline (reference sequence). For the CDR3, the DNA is TGTGCCAGCAGTTACAGAAATAACTATGGCTACACCTTC. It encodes CASSYRNNYGYTF.

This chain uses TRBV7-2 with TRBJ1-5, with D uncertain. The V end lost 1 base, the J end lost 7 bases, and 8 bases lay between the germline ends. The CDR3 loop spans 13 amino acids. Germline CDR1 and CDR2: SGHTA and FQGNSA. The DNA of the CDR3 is TGTGCCAGCAGCTTAGTAATCGACCAGCCCCAGCATTTT. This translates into CASSLVIDQPQHF. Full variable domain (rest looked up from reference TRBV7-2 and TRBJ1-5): GAGVSQSPSNKVTEKGKDVELRCDPISGHTALYWYRQSLGQGLEFLIYFQGNSAPDKSGLPSDRFSAERTGGSVSTLTIQRTQQEDSAVYLCASSLVIDQPQHFGDGTRLSIL.

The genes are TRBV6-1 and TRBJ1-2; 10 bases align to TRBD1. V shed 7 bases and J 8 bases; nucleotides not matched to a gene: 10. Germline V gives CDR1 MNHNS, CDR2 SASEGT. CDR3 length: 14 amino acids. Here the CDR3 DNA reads TGTGCCAGCATGGGACAGGGGCTGTCGGAAGGCTACACCTTC. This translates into CASMGQGLSEGYTF.

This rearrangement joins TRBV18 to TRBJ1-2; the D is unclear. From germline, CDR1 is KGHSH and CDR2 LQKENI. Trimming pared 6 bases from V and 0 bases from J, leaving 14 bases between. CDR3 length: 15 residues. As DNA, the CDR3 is TGTGCCAGCTCGCCCATTCACGGGGCTAACTATGGCTACACCTTC. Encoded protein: CASSPIHGANYGYTF.